The TCR beta chain described here comes from a study of shared clonotypes between healthy human individuals. General study points: At large depth, rarefaction still showed sorted-subset sequencing to be incomplete.

Nashville, Tennessee was home to all donors, each a Caucasian adult. Division of CD4+ cells produced a CD45RA+ naive subset and a CD45RA-negative memory subset. Trimming took 3 bases from V and 6 from J, leaving 9 bases between them. The germline gives CDR1 GTSNPN, CDR2 SVGIG (reference sequence). The CDR3 runs to 12 residues. This clone was seen a single time. The antigen remains undetermined. Each sorted subset replicate got 200 ng genomic DNA, 30,000 or so genomes. The data were produced by immunoSEQ multiplex PCR, yet TCRdb's version contains in-frame clones alone and is incomplete. The profile covers over 2 million clones, with 90% to 95% appearing a single time and more than 0.1% taken by the ten largest.

The chain combines TRBV30 with TRBJ2-1, with D perhaps matching TRBD2 (6 bases). The sample comprised naive CD4+ T cells sorted from blood. Subset indicated: CD45RA+ positively selected. The clonotype originates from a man aged 18-30 years in good health. The CDR3 DNA reads as TGTGCCTGGAGAAGACTAGTCAATGAGCAGTTCTTC. Translation: CAWRRLVNEQFF.